The clone carrying this TCR beta chain was counted only a few times. Its antigen remains unknown. Trimming took off 6 bases at V and 0 bases at J, with 14 bases between the two ends. The germline V gene has CDR1 ENHRY and CDR2 SYGVKD. The CDR3 runs 15 residues. This sample stems from a study of cytomegalovirus exposure and HLA in healthy donors. Study summary: Early release data held 80 million to 100 million unique TCRs from HLA-typed donors. Study-wide results and limits: A list of 164 TCR beta chains associated with cytomegalovirus was given. Serostatus for CMV was the only available immune exposure information. Earlier results showed most TCR beta V segments being productive about 87% or about 30% of the time.

The PCR made use of 60 Vbeta and 13 Jbeta primers. Produced via immunoSEQ multiplex PCR; TCRdb's table is partial and in-frame only. The table includes about 130,000 clones, 80% detected once. This rearrangement joins TRBV10-3 to TRBJ1-1; possible D gene TRBD1, 5 bases. The clonotype originates from a man aged 40-55 years in good health and CMV-seronegative. Sequencing was done on a sample of PBMCs. In nucleotides, the CDR3 is TGTGCCATCAGGACATCGACAGTTATGAACACTGAAGCTTTCTTT. Translated, it gives CAIRTSTVMNTEAFF.